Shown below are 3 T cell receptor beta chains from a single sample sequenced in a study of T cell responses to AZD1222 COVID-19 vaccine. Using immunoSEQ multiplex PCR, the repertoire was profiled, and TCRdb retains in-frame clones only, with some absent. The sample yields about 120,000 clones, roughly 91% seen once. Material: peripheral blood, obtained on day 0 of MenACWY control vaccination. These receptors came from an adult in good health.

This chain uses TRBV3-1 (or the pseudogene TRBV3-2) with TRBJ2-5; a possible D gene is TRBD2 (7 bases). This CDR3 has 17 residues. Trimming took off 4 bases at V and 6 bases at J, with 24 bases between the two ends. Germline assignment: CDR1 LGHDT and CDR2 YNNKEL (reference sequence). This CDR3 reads CASSPRGGTGGMKTQYF. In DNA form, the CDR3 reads TGTGCCAGCAGCCCCAGGGGCGGGACGGGGGGTATGAAGACCCAGTACTTC.

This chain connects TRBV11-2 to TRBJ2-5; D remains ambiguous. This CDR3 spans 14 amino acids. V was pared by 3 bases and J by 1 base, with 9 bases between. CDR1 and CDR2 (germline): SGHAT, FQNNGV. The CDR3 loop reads CASSFGPLQETQYF. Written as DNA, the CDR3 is TGTGCCAGCAGCTTTGGTCCCCTCCAAGAGACCCAGTACTTC. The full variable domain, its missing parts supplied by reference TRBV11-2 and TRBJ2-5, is EAGVAQSPRYKIIEKRQSVAFWCNPISGHATLYWYQQILGQGPKLLIQFQNNGVVDDSQLPKDRFSAERLKGVDSTLKIQPAKLEDSAVYLCASSFGPLQETQYFGPGTRLLVL.

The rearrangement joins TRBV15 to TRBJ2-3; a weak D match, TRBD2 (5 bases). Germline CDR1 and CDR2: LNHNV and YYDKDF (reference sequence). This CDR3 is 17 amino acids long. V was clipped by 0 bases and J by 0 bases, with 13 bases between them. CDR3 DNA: TGTGCCACCAGCAGAGACGGGGATACTGGAAGCACAGATACGCAGTATTTT. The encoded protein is CATSRDGDTGSTDTQYF. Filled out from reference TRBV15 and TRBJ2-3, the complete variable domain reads DAMVIQNPRYQVTQFGKPVTLSCSQTLNHNVMYWYQQKSSQAPKLLFHYYDKDFNNEADTPDNFQSRRPNTSFCFLDIRSPGLGDTAMYLCATSRDGDTGSTDTQYFGPGTRLTVL.